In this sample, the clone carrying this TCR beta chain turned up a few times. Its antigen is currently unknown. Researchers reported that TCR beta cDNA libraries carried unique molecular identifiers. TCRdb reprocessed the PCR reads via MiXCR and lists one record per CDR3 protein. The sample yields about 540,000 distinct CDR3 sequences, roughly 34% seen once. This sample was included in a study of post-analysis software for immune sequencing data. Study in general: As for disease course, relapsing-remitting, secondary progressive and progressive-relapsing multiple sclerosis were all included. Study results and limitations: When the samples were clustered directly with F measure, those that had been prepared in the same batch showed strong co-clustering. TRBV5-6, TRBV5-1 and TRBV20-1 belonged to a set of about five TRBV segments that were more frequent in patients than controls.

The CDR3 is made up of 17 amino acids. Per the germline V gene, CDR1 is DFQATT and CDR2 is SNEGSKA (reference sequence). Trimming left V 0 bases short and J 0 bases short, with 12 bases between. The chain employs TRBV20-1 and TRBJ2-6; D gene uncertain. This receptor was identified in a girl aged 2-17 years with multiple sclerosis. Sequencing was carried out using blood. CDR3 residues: CSARDRRAGSGANVLTF. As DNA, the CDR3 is TGCAGTGCTAGAGATCGTCGGGCAGGCTCTGGGGCCAACGTCCTGACTTTC.